One sample yielded the 15 T cell receptor beta chains listed below, sequenced in a study of molecular identifiers for immune sequencing clone quantification. Each CDR3 protein gets one entry after TCRdb re-called the PCR reads with MiXCR. The sample records about half a million distinct CDR3 sequences, 20% to 25% being singletons. The sequenced sample consisted of naive CD8+ T cells from blood, with Jurkat cell RNA spiked in. Subset specified: FACS-sorted CD8+CD4-CCR7+CD45RA+ naive T cells. The receptors derive from a human donor in good health. Some libraries in this study had Jurkat cell RNA spiked in.

Ten or more counts support this clonotype. CDR3 loop: CASSIRSGANVLTF. The CDR3 DNA reads as TGTGCCAGCTCTATTAGATCTGGGGCCAACGTCCTGACTTTC. The V gene is TRBV6-2 or TRBV6-3, the J gene TRBJ2-6; D is undetermined. V was clipped by 8 bases and J by 1 base, with 9 bases between them. The CDR3 has 14 residues. Germline CDR1 reads MNHEY; CDR2 reads SVGEGT.

As for this clonotype: A read error may produce the germline difference seen at one junction end. V and J are TRBV7-2 and TRBJ1-6; D is undetermined. The germline gives CDR1 SGHTA, CDR2 FQGNSA. The CDR3 has 17 residues. This CDR3 is CASSISGSISYNSPLRF. The CDR3 coding sequence is TGTGCCAGCAGCATATCCGGGAGTATCTCCTATAATTCACCCCTCCGCTTT.

At least ten counts were recorded for this clonotype. V usage is TRBV7-2 and J usage is TRBJ2-7; TRBD2 matches 11 bases. CDR1 and CDR2 from the germline V gene are SGHTA and FQGNSA. V gave up 3 bases and J gave up 3 bases; unmatched junction bases: 4. The CDR3 spans 15 residues. Here the CDR3 reads CASSFRLAGNYEQYF. CDR3 bases: TGTGCCAGCAGCTTCCGACTAGCGGGAAACTACGAGCAGTACTTC.

This clonotype was observed a handful of times. The chain carries TRBV14 and TRBJ2-7, with 9 bases aligning to TRBD2. With 3 bases clipped from V and 0 bases from J, the junction kept 3 bases outside the gene matches. Germline lookup yields CDR1 SGHDN and CDR2 FVKESK. There are 15 residues in the CDR3. The DNA for the CDR3 is TGTGCCAGCAGCCAGATAGCGGGAGCCTCCTACGAGCAGTACTTC. Protein product: CASSQIAGASYEQYF. Using reference TRBV14 and TRBJ2-7 for the parts outside the CDR3, the full variable domain is EAGVTQFPSHSVIEKGQTVTLRCDPISGHDNLYWYRRVMGKEIKFLLHFVKESKQDESGMPNNRFLAERTGGTYSTLKVQPAELEDSGVYFCASSQIAGASYEQYFGPGTRLTVT.

This clonotype occurred many times. The V call is TRBV28, the J call TRBJ2-5; D remains unclear. Per germline, CDR1 MDHEN and CDR2 SYDVKM. The V and J ends lost 1 base and 1 base respectively, with 13 bases between them. The CDR3 covers 16 residues. In DNA, the CDR3 is TGTGCCAGCAGTTTATCCCATAAGGCGTCCCAAGAGACCCAGTACTTC. Protein product: CASSLSHKASQETQYF. Complete variable domain (other parts from reference TRBV28 and TRBJ2-5): DVKVTQSSRYLVKRTGEKVFLECVQDMDHENMFWYRQDPGLGLRLIYFSYDVKMKEKGDIPEGYSVSREKKERFSLILESASTNQTSMYLCASSLSHKASQETQYFGPGTRLLVL.

The chain carries TRBV9 and TRBJ1-6; D perhaps matches TRBD1 (5 bases). V dropped 3 bases and J dropped 10 bases, with 11 bases sitting between them. The CDR3 totals 13 residues. Germline V CDR1 and CDR2: SGDLS, YYNGEE. CDR3 nucleotide sequence: TGTGCCAGCAGCGAGTGGGGGAGCTCACCCCTCCACTTT. Protein sequence: CASSEWGSSPLHF.

As for this clonotype: Being one base from a much bigger clone, this may be a read error. The CDR3 end shows no conserved phenylalanine or tryptophan, and so a read error is likely. The genes are TRBV9 and TRBJ2-3; 8 bases are a match to TRBD2. V shed 0 bases, J shed 2 bases, and the junction held 8 bases outside the gene matches. The CDR3 length is 17 residues. From germline, CDR1 is SGDLS and CDR2 YYNGEE. The CDR3 DNA reads as TGTGCCAGCAGCGTAGTGACCAGCGGGGGAGTCACAGATACGCAGTATTCT. Protein: CASSVVTSGGVTDTQYS.

This clonotype occurred many times. The CDR3 is CASSFGGLETQYF. As DNA, the CDR3 is TGTGCCAGCAGTTTCGGAGGACTGGAGACCCAGTACTTC. The chain employs TRBV27 and TRBJ2-5, with D possibly being TRBD2 (5 bases). Germline CDR1 MNHEY, CDR2 SMNVEV (reference sequence). V shed 3 bases and J shed 5 bases, with 10 bases lying between them. This CDR3 is 13 amino acids long.

For this clonotype: The conserved phenylalanine or tryptophan normally closing the CDR3 is absent here, so this likely arose from a read error. J is TRBJ2-3 and V is TRBV24-1, with 13 bases that match TRBD2. This CDR3 contains 17 residues. From germline, CDR1 is KGHDR and CDR2 SFDVKD. J lost 3 bases, V lost 3 bases, and 5 bases had no gene match. CDR3 loop: CATSDDGLAGVTDTQYS. The CDR3 DNA is TGTGCCACCAGTGATGATGGACTAGCGGGAGTGACAGATACGCAGTATTCT.

The V call is TRBV7-9, the J call TRBJ1-2, with a tentative D call TRBD1 (6 bases). This CDR3 is built from 15 residues. Trimming took off 0 bases at V and 4 bases at J, with 12 bases between the two ends. The germline V gene encodes CDR1 SEHNR and CDR2 FQNEAQ (reference sequence). CDR3 loop: CASSLAGRGGYGYTF. The CDR3 DNA follows: TGTGCCAGCAGCTTAGCGGGCAGGGGAGGCTATGGCTACACCTTC.

This clonotype was seen many times. The rearrangement links TRBV29-1 to TRBJ2-7; TRBD2 matches 8 bases. After removal of 0 bases from V and 3 bases from J, the junction contained 7 bases not matched to a gene. There are 15 residues in the CDR3. Germline CDR1 SQVTM, CDR2 ANQGSEA. CDR3: CSVEDWGRGGYEQYF. The CDR3 DNA sequence: TGCAGCGTTGAAGATTGGGGTCGGGGGGGCTACGAGCAGTACTTC.

The chain employs TRBV30 and TRBJ2-6, with D uncertain. CDR1 and CDR2 (germline): GTSNPN, SVGIG (reference sequence). The CDR3 is made up of 14 amino acids. V was pared by 5 bases and J by 4 bases, with 12 bases between. DNA for the CDR3: TGTGCCTGGGTGGACCTATCCGGGGCCAACGTCCTGACTTTC. Translated: CAWVDLSGANVLTF.

The CDR3 coding sequence is TGTGCCAGCAGTACCGGGACGGTCTCCATAGATACGCAGTATTTT. As protein: CASSTGTVSIDTQYF. The chain couples TRBV2 to TRBJ2-3; D possibly uses TRBD1 or TRBD2 (5 bases each). V lost 5 bases to trimming and J lost 5 bases, with 17 bases between them. The germline gives CDR1 SNHLY, CDR2 FYNNEI. This CDR3 region has 15 residues.

This rearrangement joins TRBV29-1 to TRBJ2-7, with D perhaps TRBD1 (7 bases). The CDR3 consists of 13 residues. Germline lookup yields CDR1 SQVTM and CDR2 ANQGSEA. V gave up 2 bases and J gave up 3 bases, with 11 bases separating them. CDR3 nucleotide sequence: TGCAGCGTTGAACAGGGGGGAATCTACGAGCAGTACTTC. Translated, it gives CSVEQGGIYEQYF.

The V gene is TRBV7-9, the J gene TRBJ2-2; 7 nucleotides align to TRBD1. In germline, CDR1 is SEHNR, CDR2 FQNEAQ (reference sequence). Losses at the gene ends were 8 bases for V and 0 bases for J; bases not matched to a gene: 3. The CDR3 is 14 residues long. The CDR3 DNA sequence: TGTGCCAGCTTAACAGGGGCGAACACCGGGGAGCTGTTTTTT. Amino acids: CASLTGANTGELFF.